Shown below are 5 T cell receptor beta chains from a single sample sequenced in a study of blood T cell repertoires in COVID-19. The table came from immunoSEQ multiplex PCR; TCRdb's copy has only in-frame clones and leaves some out. There are roughly 180,000 clones in the sample; 82% occur only once, and 10% to 13% lies in the top ten. Material: peripheral blood. The receptors come from a woman older than 75 with active or convalescent COVID-19.

J is TRBJ2-7 and V is TRBV5-1; 10 nucleotides align to TRBD2. Germline V gene data show CDR1 as SGHRS and CDR2 as YFSETQ. The CDR3 consists of 18 residues. The trim removed 0 bases at V and 0 bases at J, leaving 9 bases unmatched. CDR3 DNA: TGCGCCAGCAGCTTGGGGGGTAGGACTAGCGGTTACTCCTACGAGCAGTACTTC. Translating gives CASSLGGRTSGYSYEQYF.

The V gene is TRBV6-5, the J gene TRBJ1-5; maybe TRBD1 (5 bases). CDR1 and CDR2 (germline): MNHEY, SVGAGI. Trimming shortened V by 0 bases and J by 5 bases, and 8 bases separated the two germline ends. The CDR3 is 14 amino acids. Here the CDR3 DNA reads TGTGCCAGCAGTTACTCAGGGGCCGATCAGCCCCAGCATTTT. This translates into CASSYSGADQPQHF.

The chain carries TRBV5-6 and TRBJ1-3; D call uncertain. The CDR3 is made up of 15 amino acids. Trimming removed 4 bases at V and 4 bases at J, with 15 bases between. Looked up from germline, CDR1 is SGHDT and CDR2 is YYEEEE. The CDR3 DNA sequence: TGTGCCAGCAGCCCCCGGAGGGCGCCAGGAAACACCATATATTTT. This codes for CASSPRRAPGNTIYF.

CDR3 sequence: CASSTYSGGGTGELFF. The CDR3 bases are TGTGCCAGTAGTACCTATAGCGGAGGCGGCACCGGGGAGCTGTTTTTT. The chain joins TRBV19 to TRBJ2-2; TRBD2 is a possible D gene (6 bases). The CDR3 has 16 amino acids. The germline V gene encodes CDR1 LNHDA and CDR2 SQIVND (reference sequence). Between the trimmed V and J ends, which lost 4 bases and 4 bases, there was a span of 16 bases.

The sample holds a few counts of this clone. This rearrangement joins TRBV2 to TRBJ2-2; no reliable D call. The germline gives CDR1 SNHLY, CDR2 FYNNEI. The CDR3 totals 13 residues. V was trimmed by 6 bases and J by 5 bases, leaving 10 bases between them. This CDR3 is CASRVTETGELFF. DNA of the CDR3: TGTGCCAGCAGGGTAACAGAAACCGGGGAGCTGTTTTTT.